The entry below gives a single T cell receptor (beta chain) sequence along with its context. The sample is drawn from a study of T cell changes during pregnancy in multiple sclerosis. Germline loops: CDR1 MNHNS, CDR2 SASEGT. This CDR3 comprises 13 residues. Trimming took off 7 bases at V and 0 bases at J, with 10 bases between the two ends. TCRdb's table, derived via immunoSEQ multiplex PCR, lists solely in-frame clones and lacks some. The sample gives about 120,000 clones, approximately 93% of which show up once; roughly 6.2% is in the top ten. The specimen comprised peripheral blood, sampled before pregnancy. The source is a female donor with multiple sclerosis, enrolled in a pregnancy study. The chain uses TRBV6-1 and TRBJ2-7; perhaps TRBD1 as D (5 bases). The CDR3 bases are TGTGCCAGCAAGAGGACATTCTCCTACGAGCAGTACTTC. Translating gives CASKRTFSYEQYF.